This T cell receptor beta chain is drawn from a study of persistence of HIV-infected CD4 T cells. Notes on the study in general: TCR analyses could not target the rare provirus-carrying CMV-responding cells.

The libraries were made with immunoSEQ version 4 in survey mode. Here immunoSEQ multiplex PCR was the method, and the copy in TCRdb shows in-frame clones only, minus some. The repertoire holds roughly 30,000 clones, with around 80% as singletons. This clone has just one count. Its antigen is not known. Lysates of CMV-infected fibroblasts at 9.5 to 10 ug/mL stimulated these cells. CD40L/CD69 double-negative CD45RO-high memory CD4+ T cells were collected. Adults with HIV-1 started suppressive ART while chronically infected. Trimming stripped 8 bases from V and 4 bases from J, with 9 bases between. Per the germline V gene, CDR1 is MNHNS and CDR2 is SASEGT. The CDR3 runs to 12 residues.

The receptor was isolated from an adult man with HIV who was CMV-seropositive. The rearrangement uses TRBV6-1 and TRBJ1-5; D remains unclear. Sequencing was performed on CD4+ T cells sorted from PBMCs after approximately 20-hour stimulation, taken from a patient who received antiretroviral therapy. The CDR3 sequence is CASLSPNQPQHF. DNA for the CDR3: TGTGCCAGCCTCTCCCCGAATCAGCCCCAGCATTTT.